The 13 T cell receptor beta chains reported below all come from one sample, sequenced in a study of control samples from healthy donors and cancer patients. Method: immunoSEQ multiplex PCR; TCRdb's copy keeps in-frame clones and lacks some. In the table there are roughly 190,000 clones, 91% of which are singletons. Sequenced material: blood. The source is a man younger than 40 in good health.

The chain combines TRBV7-2 with TRBJ2-5; D gene uncertain. The CDR3 runs to 14 residues. Between the trimmed V and J ends, which lost 1 base and 4 bases, there was a span of 10 bases. Germline V gene data show CDR1 as SGHTA and CDR2 as FQGNSA. CDR3 in DNA: TGTGCCAGCAGCTTAGTGTTAGACCGAGAGACCCAGTACTTC. As protein: CASSLVLDRETQYF.

Only one count was recorded for this clone. The CDR3 protein is CASSSHQAGANVLTF. DNA for the CDR3: TGTGCCAGCAGCTCTCATCAAGCCGGGGCCAACGTCCTGACTTTC. This chain connects TRBV5-5 to TRBJ2-6; no firm D call. This CDR3 is 15 amino acids long. Trimming took off 3 bases at V and 4 bases at J, with 11 bases between the two ends. The V gene's germline CDR1 is SGHKS and CDR2 YYEKEE (reference sequence).

This chain uses TRBV28 with TRBJ1-6, with unresolved D. V was clipped by 1 base and J by 12 bases, with 13 bases between them. Germline V lookup: CDR1 MDHEN, CDR2 SYDVKM. The CDR3 extends over 14 amino acids. The CDR3 DNA reads TGTGCCAGCAGTTTATCCTCAGGAAGTTTACCCCTCCACTTT. This encodes CASSLSSGSLPLHF.

This chain joins TRBV12-3 or TRBV12-4 and TRBJ2-1; D unclear. The CDR3 has 13 amino acids. Trimming cost V 4 bases and J 8 bases, with 12 bases left between them. The CDR3 sequence: CASSYTTLDEQFF. The DNA of the CDR3 is TGTGCCAGCAGTTACACCACCTTGGATGAGCAGTTCTTC.

This chain joins TRBV25-1 and TRBJ2-3; D call uncertain. Germline V gene data show CDR1 as MGHDK and CDR2 as SYGVNS. This CDR3 spans 13 amino acids. V was clipped by 5 bases and J by 3 bases, with 9 bases between them. CDR3 region: CASSFSSTDTQYF. CDR3 in DNA: TGTGCCAGCAGTTTCAGCTCGACAGATACGCAGTATTTT.

This sequence joins TRBV7-2 and TRBJ1-2; 7 nucleotides align to TRBD1. J lost 3 bases, V lost 4 bases, and 11 bases had no gene match. This CDR3 region has 16 residues. CDR1 and CDR2 (germline): SGHTA, FQGNSA. The CDR3 spells CASSSGQVVVDYGYTF. DNA of the CDR3: TGTGCCAGCAGCTCCGGACAGGTGGTTGTAGACTATGGCTACACCTTC.

This chain joins TRBV19 and TRBJ2-6, with D unclear. Germline CDR1 is LNHDA and CDR2 is SQIVND (reference sequence). The length of the CDR3 is 18 residues. Trimming removed 3 bases from V and 6 bases from J, with 21 bases in between. The CDR3 DNA sequence: TGTGCCAGTAGTATCACCTGGTCGGCCTTTGGAGCGGCCAACGTCCTGACTTTC. Translating it yields CASSITWSAFGAANVLTF.

The rearrangement uses TRBV6-6 and TRBJ1-1, with D possibly TRBD1 on 5 matching bases. Trimming shortened V by 2 bases and J by 0 bases, and 7 bases separated the two germline ends. The CDR3 loop spans 14 amino acids. Germline CDR1 and CDR2: MNHNY and SVGAGI (reference sequence). CDR3 region: CASSYGGVNTEAFF. The CDR3 DNA follows: TGTGCCAGCAGTTACGGGGGAGTGAACACTGAAGCTTTCTTT.

This chain links TRBV6-5 with TRBJ1-6; D is undetermined. Trimming took 8 bases from V and 11 from J, leaving 13 bases between them. CDR3 length equals 12 residues. The germline V gene encodes CDR1 MNHEY and CDR2 SVGAGI. The CDR3 loop reads CASGGSRAPLHF. The CDR3 nucleotides read TGTGCCAGCGGAGGCTCTAGGGCACCCCTCCACTTT.

V gene TRBV9 combines with J gene TRBJ2-6, with 11 bases fitting TRBD1. Germline V gives CDR1 SGDLS, CDR2 YYNGEE. The CDR3 runs to 17 residues. Trimming cost V 3 bases and J 3 bases; bases outside gene matches: 5. This CDR3 reads CASSGRDRGNGANVLTF. The CDR3 DNA is TGTGCCAGCAGCGGTCGGGACAGGGGGAATGGGGCCAACGTCCTGACTTTC.

V and J are TRBV27 and TRBJ2-1; 9 nucleotides align to TRBD2. V lost 4 bases and J lost 1; bases outside the gene matches: 8. CDR1 is MNHEY and CDR2 is SMNVEV in the germline V gene (reference sequence). CDR3 length: 17 residues. This chain's CDR3 is CASSSALTSGSYNEQFF. Here the CDR3 DNA reads TGTGCCAGCAGTTCCGCACTAACTAGCGGGTCCTACAATGAGCAGTTCTTC.

The chain employs TRBV5-1 and TRBJ1-2; 7 nucleotides match TRBD1. This CDR3 has 13 residues. Germline lookup yields CDR1 SGHRS and CDR2 YFSETQ. After removal of 0 bases from V and 7 bases from J, the junction contained 3 bases not matched to a gene. As DNA, the CDR3 is TGCGCCAGCAGCTTGGTCGAGGGGGCTGGCTACACCTTC. Translation: CASSLVEGAGYTF.

The J gene is TRBJ1-2, the V gene TRBV29-1; TRBD1 is a possible D gene (5 bases). Trimming pared 4 bases from V and 4 bases from J, leaving 13 bases between. This CDR3 is 13 amino acids long. The germline V gene encodes CDR1 SQVTM and CDR2 ANQGSEA. CDR3 region: CSVVGAVTYGYTF. DNA of the CDR3: TGCAGCGTTGTTGGGGCAGTAACCTATGGCTACACCTTC.